This T cell receptor (beta chain) was captured by sequencing in a study of cytomegalovirus exposure and HLA in healthy donors. Primers for the PCR totalled 60 Vbeta and 13 Jbeta. Generated by immunoSEQ multiplex PCR, the TCRdb table keeps only in-frame clones and is missing some. The table has about 96,000 clones, about four fifths seen once. The source is a woman aged 70-85 years in good health and CMV-seropositive. Sequencing used PBMCs.

The DNA of the CDR3 is TGTGCCAGCAGCGCCACACAGAGCTCCTATAATTCACCCCTCCACTTT. Its protein product is CASSATQSSYNSPLHF. The rearrangement joins TRBV9 to TRBJ1-6; D gene unclear. Deletions cut 3 bases from V and 0 bases from J, with 10 bases between. The germline V gene has CDR1 SGDLS and CDR2 YYNGEE. The CDR3 runs 16 residues.